The T cell receptor (beta chain) under discussion was sequenced for a study of T cell responses to AZD1222 COVID-19 vaccine. Produced via immunoSEQ multiplex PCR; TCRdb's table is partial and in-frame only. The data hold 90,000 to 120,000 clones, with around nine tenths observed a single time. Germline CDR1 SNHLY, CDR2 FYNNEI. This CDR3 region has 15 residues. V lost 8 bases and J lost 4; bases outside the gene matches: 10. The chain employs TRBV2 and TRBJ2-2; 7 nucleotides align to TRBD1. The sequencing used peripheral blood, collected 28 days after the second AZD1222 dose. The TCR comes from an adult who received the AZD1222 COVID-19 vaccine. The CDR3 nucleotides are TGTGCCAGCCCTAGACAGGGACGGGTCACCGGGGAGCTGTTTTTT. Residues: CASPRQGRVTGELFF.